These 19 T cell receptor beta chains came from one sample sequenced in a study of persistence of HIV-infected CD4 T cells (TCRdb year 2020). Antigens for these TCRs are unknown. TCRbeta repertoires were sequenced from genomic DNA with the immunoSEQ hsTCRB assay version 4 in survey mode. Sourced from immuneACCESS, this table was stored by TCRdb with only in-frame sequences that have V and J called. A share of the clones is absent; for the studies checked, an unresolved V gene accounts for under half, and the remainder has no known explanation. The sample data list around 26,000 clones, and around 67% of these were observed just once. Clones ranked in the top ten supply roughly 1.8% of the sample. The sample's treatment or condition, from its label and the paper: suppressive antiretroviral therapy. A pool of overlapping HIV-1 Gag 15-mer peptides, at roughly 1 ug per peptide per mL, was used to stimulate the cells. CD4+ T cells that responded were sorted based on upregulation of both CD40 ligand and CD69.

The sample consisted of CD4+ T cells sorted from PBMCs after roughly 18-hour stimulation, taken from a patient who received antiretroviral therapy. The sample's cell subset or site, from its label and the paper: CD40L+CD69+ CD4 T cells responding to HIV-1 Gag peptides. The receptors come from an adult man with HIV who was CMV-seropositive.

J is TRBJ1-2 and V is TRBV28, with unresolved D. The CDR3 has 15 residues. With 4 bases removed from V and 5 bases from J, the gap between germline ends came to 17 bases. Germline CDR1 reads MDHEN; CDR2 reads SYDVKM. The DNA of the CDR3 is TGTGCCAGCAGTTCAACCCGGGGTGGGCAATATGGCTACACCTTC. This encodes CASSSTRGGQYGYTF.

The count of this clone is one. The chain recombines TRBV5-1 with TRBJ2-7; no clear D. V was cut by 4 bases and J by 3 bases, with 20 bases left in between. Germline V gene data show CDR1 as SGHRS and CDR2 as YFSETQ. The CDR3 is 16 amino acids. CDR3 DNA sequence: TGCGCCAGCAGCCTTCTCTCGACCGCCTACGACTACGAGCAGTACTTC. It encodes CASSLLSTAYDYEQYF.

The chain employs TRBV25-1 and TRBJ2-2; TRBD2 aligns across 7 bases. The CDR3 is 15 residues long. V was pared by 1 base and J by 6 bases, with 5 bases of the junction left unmatched. CDR1 is MGHDK, CDR2 SYGVNS, per germline. The CDR3 DNA sequence: TGTGCCAGCAGTGAATCTCGGGGGGAGGCCGGGGAGCTGTTTTTT. Protein: CASSESRGEAGELFF.

The J gene is TRBJ1-1, the V gene TRBV19; weak D call: TRBD1 (6 bases). The CDR3 has 15 residues. Germline V lookup: CDR1 LNHDA, CDR2 SQIVND (reference sequence). V dropped 4 bases and J dropped 7 bases, with 19 bases sitting between them. The CDR3 nucleotides read TGTGCCAGTAGTACTACAGGGACCCGAGGTGGTGAAGCTTTCTTT. This translates into CASSTTGTRGGEAFF.

The V and J genes are TRBV3-1 (or the pseudogene TRBV3-2) and TRBJ2-4, with D possibly TRBD1 on 7 matching bases. CDR3 length: 15 residues. Germline CDR1 reads LGHDT; CDR2 reads YNNKEL (reference sequence). Trimming removed 4 bases at V and 8 bases at J, with 18 bases between. The CDR3 nucleotides read TGTGCCAGCAGCCGAGGGGGGACAGTCGAGGACATTCAGTACTTC. Translating it yields CASSRGGTVEDIQYF.

The CDR3 DNA is TGCGCCAGCAGCCGGACACCGGGATCCTACGAGCAGTACTTC. Translated: CASSRTPGSYEQYF. The genes are TRBV4-1 and TRBJ2-7; D could derive from TRBD1 or TRBD2 (5 bases each). The length of the CDR3 is 14 residues. Trimming took 4 bases from V and 1 from J, leaving 11 bases between them. The germline V gene encodes CDR1 MGHRA and CDR2 YSYEKL.

J is TRBJ1-2 and V is TRBV21-1. TRBV21-1 is reported as a pseudogene. The CDR3 is 15 amino acids. CDR3 residues: CASSNPPSPSYGYTF. The CDR3 region has the DNA TGTGCCAGCAGCAACCCCCCAAGCCCTTCCTATGGCTACACCTTC.

The chain combines TRBV5-1 with TRBJ2-7, with D perhaps being TRBD1 or TRBD2 (6 bases each). Germline V lookup: CDR1 SGHRS, CDR2 YFSETQ. With 4 bases removed from V and 2 bases from J, the gap between germline ends came to 19 bases. The length of the CDR3 is 16 residues. CDR3 bases: TGCGCCAGCAGCCAACGTTCGGGGGCGGGAACCTACGAGCAGTACTTC. Translation gives CASSQRSGAGTYEQYF.

This clone qualifies as medium-sized. CDR3 sequence reads: CASGPIAGGKYNEQFF. The CDR3, as DNA: TGTGCCAGTGGTCCTATAGCGGGGGGGAAATACAATGAGCAGTTCTTC. The chain is built from TRBV19 and TRBJ2-1, with 11 bases identical to TRBD2. V was clipped by 8 bases and J by 4 bases; unmatched bases: 10. Germline V gene data show CDR1 as LNHDA and CDR2 as SQIVND (reference sequence). The CDR3 totals 16 residues.

This clone was seen only a few times. The chain carries TRBV6-1 and TRBJ1-1; weak D call: TRBD1 (6 bases). The CDR3 has 11 residues. Germline V gene lookup returns CDR1 MNHNS and CDR2 SASEGT. Between the trimmed V and J ends, which lost 2 bases and 10 bases, there was a span of 8 bases. This CDR3 reads CASSERGAAFF. The CDR3 DNA sequence: TGTGCCAGCAGTGAAAGGGGGGCAGCTTTCTTT.

The chain employs TRBV19 and TRBJ1-2; tentatively, D is TRBD1 (5 bases). Per germline, CDR1 LNHDA and CDR2 SQIVND (reference sequence). This CDR3 has 14 residues. Trimming left V 6 bases short and J 4 bases short, with 15 bases between. Here the CDR3 reads CASREKGQSYGYTF. In DNA form, the CDR3 reads TGTGCCAGTAGGGAGAAGGGGCAGAGCTATGGCTACACCTTC.

J is TRBJ1-5 and V is TRBV7-2, with a tentative D call TRBD1 (5 bases). Trimming shortened V by 2 bases and J by 1 base, and 12 bases separated the two germline ends. The CDR3 contains 16 residues. The germline CDR1 and CDR2 sequences are SGHTA and FQGNSA. CDR3 nucleotides: TGTGCCAGCAGCTTAAATTCGGCAGGGAGCAATCAGCCCCAGCATTTT. It specifies CASSLNSAGSNQPQHF.

The genes are TRBV9 and TRBJ2-3, with D tentatively TRBD1 (6 bases). The CDR3 loop spans 14 amino acids. V shed 4 bases and J shed 6 bases, with 15 bases lying between them. The V gene's germline CDR1 is SGDLS and CDR2 YYNGEE. CDR3 in amino acids: CASSPQGLTDTQYF. The CDR3 DNA sequence: TGTGCCAGCAGCCCACAGGGTCTGACGGATACGCAGTATTTT.

The J gene is TRBJ2-7, the V gene TRBV11-2; 10 positions match TRBD1. The CDR3 has 13 amino acids. J was trimmed by 3 bases and V by 6 bases; bases with no gene match: 2. Per the germline V gene, CDR1 is SGHAT and CDR2 is FQNNGV. The chain's CDR3 is CASSWDRGYEQYF. In nucleotides, the CDR3 is TGTGCCAGCAGTTGGGACAGGGGCTACGAGCAGTACTTC.

V gene TRBV5-5 combines with J gene TRBJ2-3; no reliable D call. The germline CDR1 and CDR2 sequences are SGHKS and YYEKEE (reference sequence). This CDR3 is built from 15 residues. Trimming left V 3 bases short and J 1 base short, with 12 bases between. The DNA of the CDR3 is TGTGCCAGCAGCTCGCTCATTGCAGGCACAGATACGCAGTATTTT. Its protein is CASSSLIAGTDTQYF.

The chain uses TRBV9 and TRBJ1-2; the match to TRBD1 covers 11 bases. Germline CDR1 reads SGDLS; CDR2 reads YYNGEE. Unmatched junction bases numbered 5, after V lost 1 base and J lost 6 bases. This CDR3 region has 15 residues. As DNA, the CDR3 is TGTGCCAGCAGCGTAAGTGGACAGGGGGCAAATGGCTACACCTTC. It is translated as CASSVSGQGANGYTF.

In this sample, this clone turned up a few times. The chain couples TRBV6-1 to TRBJ1-1; 10 positions match TRBD1. The CDR3 runs 13 residues. V shed 11 bases and J 6 bases; nucleotides not matched to a gene: 9. Germline V gene lookup returns CDR1 MNHNS and CDR2 SASEGT. The CDR3 protein is CAVRDRGPPEAFF. The CDR3 nucleotides are TGTGCCGTCCGGGACAGGGGCCCCCCTGAAGCTTTCTTT.

This clone was observed a single time. The rearrangement joins TRBV18 to TRBJ1-1, with D hard to call. Per germline, CDR1 KGHSH and CDR2 LQKENI. The CDR3 runs to 13 residues. Trimming removed 3 bases at V and 4 bases at J, with 9 bases between. The CDR3 bases are TGTGCCAGCTCACCTGACGCCATCACTGAAGCTTTCTTT. Translation gives CASSPDAITEAFF.

The rearrangement joins TRBV11-2 to TRBJ2-2; D not certain. The CDR3 has 12 residues. Trimming pared 0 bases from V and 7 bases from J, leaving 3 bases between. In germline, CDR1 is SGHAT, CDR2 FQNNGV. CDR3 in amino acids: CASSLDSGELFF. CDR3 coding DNA: TGTGCCAGCAGCTTAGATAGCGGGGAGCTGTTTTTT.